This T cell receptor beta chain appears in the sequencing data of a study of T cell responses to AZD1222 COVID-19 vaccine. The method was immunoSEQ multiplex PCR; TCRdb's version includes in-frame clones alone and lacks a portion of them. The table records about 200,000 clones, more than 90% of them present only once. This clonotype originated in an adult who received the MenACWY meningococcal vaccine as a control. Material: peripheral blood, obtained 28 days after the second dose of the MenACWY control vaccine.

CDR3 region: CASSLSTDYEQYF. CDR3 nucleotide sequence: TGTGCCAGCAGCTTAAGCACGGACTACGAGCAGTACTTC. J is TRBJ2-7 and V is TRBV7-6, with D unclear. This CDR3 comprises 13 residues. Germline lookup yields CDR1 SGHVS and CDR2 FNYEAQ. The ends were cut back, 2 bases at V and 3 bases at J, with 8 bases in the middle. Combining the CDR3 with reference TRBV7-6 and TRBJ2-7 gives the whole variable domain GAGVSQSPRYKVTKRGQDVALRCDPISGHVSLYWYRQALGQGPEFLTYFNYEAQQDKSGLPNDRFSAERPEGSISTLTIQRTEQRDSAMYRCASSLSTDYEQYFGPGTRLTVT.